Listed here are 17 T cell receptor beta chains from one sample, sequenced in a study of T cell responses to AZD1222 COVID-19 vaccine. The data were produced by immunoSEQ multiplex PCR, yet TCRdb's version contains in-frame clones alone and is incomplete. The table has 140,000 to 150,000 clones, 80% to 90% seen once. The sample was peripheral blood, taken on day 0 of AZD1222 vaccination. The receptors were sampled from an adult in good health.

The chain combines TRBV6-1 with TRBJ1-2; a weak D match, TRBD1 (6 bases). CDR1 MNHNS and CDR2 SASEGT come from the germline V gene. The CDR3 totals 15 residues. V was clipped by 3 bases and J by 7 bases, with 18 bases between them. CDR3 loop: CASSDRGGALVGYTF. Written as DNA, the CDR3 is TGTGCCAGCAGTGATCGGGGGGGCGCATTGGTTGGCTACACCTTC.

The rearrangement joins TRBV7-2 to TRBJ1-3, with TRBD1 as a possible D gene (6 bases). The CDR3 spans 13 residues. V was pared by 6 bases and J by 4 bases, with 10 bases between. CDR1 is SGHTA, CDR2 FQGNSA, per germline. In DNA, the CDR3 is TGTGCCAGCAGTCAGGGGCTCGGAAACACCATATATTTT. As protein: CASSQGLGNTIYF.

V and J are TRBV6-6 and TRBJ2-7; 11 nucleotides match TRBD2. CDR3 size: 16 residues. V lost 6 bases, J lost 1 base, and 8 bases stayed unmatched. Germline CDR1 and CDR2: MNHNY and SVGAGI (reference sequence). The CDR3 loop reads CASRDTSGGLSYEQYF. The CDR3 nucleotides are TGTGCCAGCAGAGACACTAGCGGGGGCCTTTCCTACGAGCAGTACTTC.

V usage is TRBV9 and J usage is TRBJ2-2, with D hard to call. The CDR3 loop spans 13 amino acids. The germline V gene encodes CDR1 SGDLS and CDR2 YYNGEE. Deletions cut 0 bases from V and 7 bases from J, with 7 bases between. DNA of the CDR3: TGTGCCAGCAGCGTAGTAGGCAGCGGGGAGCTGTTTTTT. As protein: CASSVVGSGELFF.

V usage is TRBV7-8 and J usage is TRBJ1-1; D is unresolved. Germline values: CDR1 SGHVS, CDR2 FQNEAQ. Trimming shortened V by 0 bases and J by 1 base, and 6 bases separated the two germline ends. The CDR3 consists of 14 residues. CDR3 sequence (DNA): TGTGCCAGCAGCTTAGCGGCAGGGAACACTGAAGCTTTCTTT. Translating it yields CASSLAAGNTEAFF. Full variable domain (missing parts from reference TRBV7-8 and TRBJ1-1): GAGVSQSPRYKVAKRGQDVALRCDPISGHVSLFWYQQALGQGPEFLTYFQNEAQLDKSGLPSDRFFAERPEGSVSTLKIQRTQQEDSAVYLCASSLAAGNTEAFFGQGTRLTVV.

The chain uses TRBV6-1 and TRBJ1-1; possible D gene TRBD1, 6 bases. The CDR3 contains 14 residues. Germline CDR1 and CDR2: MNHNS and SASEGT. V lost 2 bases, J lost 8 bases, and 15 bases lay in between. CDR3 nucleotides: TGTGCCAGCAGTGAAAAGTCAGGGGCCAACGAAGCTTTCTTT. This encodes CASSEKSGANEAFF.

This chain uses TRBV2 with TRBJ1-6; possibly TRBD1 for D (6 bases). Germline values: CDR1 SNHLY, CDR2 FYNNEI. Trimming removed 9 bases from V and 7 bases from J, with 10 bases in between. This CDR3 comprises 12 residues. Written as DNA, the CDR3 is TGTGCCAGTAACAGGGCCAATTCACCCCTCCACTTT. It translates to CASNRANSPLHF.

The CDR3 DNA reads TGTGCCAGCAGCTTACGGACAGGGGGCGCGGGTTCCTATAATTCACCCCTCCACTTT. Its translation: CASSLRTGGAGSYNSPLHF. The rearrangement uses TRBV5-6 and TRBJ1-6; TRBD1 matches 11 bases. This CDR3 spans 19 amino acids. J gave up 1 base and V 2 bases, and 8 bases lay outside the gene matches. The germline CDR1 and CDR2 sequences are SGHDT and YYEEEE. Full variable domain (missing parts from reference TRBV5-6 and TRBJ1-6): DAGVTQSPTHLIKTRGQQVTLRCSPKSGHDTVSWYQQALGQGPQFIFQYYEEEERQRGNFPDRFSGHQFPNYSSELNVNALLLGDSALYLCASSLRTGGAGSYNSPLHFGNGTRLTVT.

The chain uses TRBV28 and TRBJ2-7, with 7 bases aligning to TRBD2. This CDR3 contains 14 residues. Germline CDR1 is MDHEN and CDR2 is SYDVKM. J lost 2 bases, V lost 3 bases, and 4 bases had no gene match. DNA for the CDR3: TGTGCCAGCAGTTTGGGAGGGGCTCCCTACGAGCAGTACTTC. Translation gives CASSLGGAPYEQYF. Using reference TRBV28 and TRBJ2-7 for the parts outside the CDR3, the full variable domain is DVKVTQSSRYLVKRTGEKVFLECVQDMDHENMFWYRQDPGLGLRLIYFSYDVKMKEKGDIPEGYSVSREKKERFSLILESASTNQTSMYLCASSLGGAPYEQYFGPGTRLTVT.

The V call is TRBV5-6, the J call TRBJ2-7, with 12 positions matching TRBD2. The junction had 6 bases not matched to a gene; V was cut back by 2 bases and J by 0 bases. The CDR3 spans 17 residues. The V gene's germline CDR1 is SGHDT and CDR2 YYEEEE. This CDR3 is CASSLRLAGDRSYEQYF. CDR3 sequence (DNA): TGTGCCAGCAGCTTACGACTAGCGGGAGACCGCTCCTACGAGCAGTACTTC.

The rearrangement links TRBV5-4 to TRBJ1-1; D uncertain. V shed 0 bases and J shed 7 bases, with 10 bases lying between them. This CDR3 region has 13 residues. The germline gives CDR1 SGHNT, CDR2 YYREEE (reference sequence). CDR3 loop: CASSLGGFYEAFF. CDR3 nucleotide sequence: TGTGCCAGCAGCTTGGGGGGTTTTTATGAAGCTTTCTTT.

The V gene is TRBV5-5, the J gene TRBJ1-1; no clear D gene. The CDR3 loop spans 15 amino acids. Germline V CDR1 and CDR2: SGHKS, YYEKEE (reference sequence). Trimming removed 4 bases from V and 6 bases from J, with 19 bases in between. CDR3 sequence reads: CASSAQPDLSAEAFF. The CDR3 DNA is TGTGCCAGCAGCGCCCAGCCAGATCTCTCAGCTGAAGCTTTCTTT.

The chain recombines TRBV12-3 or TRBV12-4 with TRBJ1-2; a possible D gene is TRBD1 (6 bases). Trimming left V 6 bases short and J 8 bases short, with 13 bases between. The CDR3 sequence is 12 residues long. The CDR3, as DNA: TGTGCCAGCAGCCCAGGGGTCGGAGGCTACACCTTC. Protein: CASSPGVGGYTF.

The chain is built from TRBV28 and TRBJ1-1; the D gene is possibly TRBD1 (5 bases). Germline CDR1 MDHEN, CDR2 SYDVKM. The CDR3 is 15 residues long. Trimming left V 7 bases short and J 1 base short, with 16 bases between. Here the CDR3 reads CASISPTGRNTEAFF. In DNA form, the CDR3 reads TGTGCCAGCATCAGTCCTACAGGTCGGAACACTGAAGCTTTCTTT.

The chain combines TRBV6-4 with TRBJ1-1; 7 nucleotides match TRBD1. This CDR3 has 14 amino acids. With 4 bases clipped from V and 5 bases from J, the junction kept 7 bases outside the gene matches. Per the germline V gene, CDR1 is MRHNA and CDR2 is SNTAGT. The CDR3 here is CASSATGSETEAFF. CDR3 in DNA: TGTGCCAGCAGTGCGACAGGGAGTGAGACTGAAGCTTTCTTT.

CDR3 bases: TGTGCCAGCAACGAACAGGGGGTCGGCTATGGCTACACCTTC. Translating gives CASNEQGVGYGYTF. The chain employs TRBV28 and TRBJ1-2, with 8 bases that match TRBD1. The CDR3 spans 14 residues. Germline CDR1 and CDR2: MDHEN and SYDVKM. Trimming at V came to 7 bases and at J to 4 bases, leaving 8 bases not matched to a gene.

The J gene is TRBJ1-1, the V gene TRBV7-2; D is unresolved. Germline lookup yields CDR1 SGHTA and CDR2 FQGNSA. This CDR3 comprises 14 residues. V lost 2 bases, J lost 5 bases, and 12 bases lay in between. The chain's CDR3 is CASSLSGRGTEAFF. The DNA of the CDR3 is TGTGCCAGCAGCTTAAGTGGGAGAGGTACTGAAGCTTTCTTT. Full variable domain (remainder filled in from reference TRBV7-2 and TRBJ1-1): GAGVSQSPSNKVTEKGKDVELRCDPISGHTALYWYRQSLGQGLEFLIYFQGNSAPDKSGLPSDRFSAERTGGSVSTLTIQRTQQEDSAVYLCASSLSGRGTEAFFGQGTRLTVV.